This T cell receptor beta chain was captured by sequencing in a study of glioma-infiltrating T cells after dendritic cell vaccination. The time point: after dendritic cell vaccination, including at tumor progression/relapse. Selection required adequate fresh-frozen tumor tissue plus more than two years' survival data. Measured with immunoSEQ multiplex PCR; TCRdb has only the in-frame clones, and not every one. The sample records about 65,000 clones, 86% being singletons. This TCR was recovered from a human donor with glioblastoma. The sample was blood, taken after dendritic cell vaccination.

CDR3 DNA: TGTGCCAGCAGCTTATCCCCAGGGAACACTGAAGCTTTCTTT. It codes for CASSLSPGNTEAFF. The V and J genes are TRBV7-2 and TRBJ1-1, with unresolved D. The germline V gene has CDR1 SGHTA and CDR2 FQGNSA. The CDR3 has 14 residues. Trimming pared 2 bases from V and 1 base from J, leaving 8 bases between. The entire variable domain, with the rest obtained from reference TRBV7-2 and TRBJ1-1, is as follows: GAGVSQSPSNKVTEKGKDVELRCDPISGHTALYWYRQSLGQGLEFLIYFQGNSAPDKSGLPSDRFSAERTGGSVSTLTIQRTQQEDSAVYLCASSLSPGNTEAFFGQGTRLTVV.